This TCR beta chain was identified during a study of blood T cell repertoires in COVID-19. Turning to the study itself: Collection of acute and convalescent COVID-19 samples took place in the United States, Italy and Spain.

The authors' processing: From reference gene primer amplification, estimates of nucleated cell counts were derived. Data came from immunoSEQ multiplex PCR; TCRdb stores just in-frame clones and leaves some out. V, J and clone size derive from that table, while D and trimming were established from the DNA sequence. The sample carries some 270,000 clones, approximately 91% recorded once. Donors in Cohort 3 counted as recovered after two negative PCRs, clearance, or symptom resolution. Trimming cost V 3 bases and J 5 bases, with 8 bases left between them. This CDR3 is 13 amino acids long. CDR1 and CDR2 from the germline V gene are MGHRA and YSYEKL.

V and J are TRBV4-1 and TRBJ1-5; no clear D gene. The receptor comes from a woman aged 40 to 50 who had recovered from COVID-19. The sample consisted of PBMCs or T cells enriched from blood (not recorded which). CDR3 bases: TGCGCCAGCAGCCACGGTCCCCATCAGCCCCAGCATTTT. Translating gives CASSHGPHQPQHF.